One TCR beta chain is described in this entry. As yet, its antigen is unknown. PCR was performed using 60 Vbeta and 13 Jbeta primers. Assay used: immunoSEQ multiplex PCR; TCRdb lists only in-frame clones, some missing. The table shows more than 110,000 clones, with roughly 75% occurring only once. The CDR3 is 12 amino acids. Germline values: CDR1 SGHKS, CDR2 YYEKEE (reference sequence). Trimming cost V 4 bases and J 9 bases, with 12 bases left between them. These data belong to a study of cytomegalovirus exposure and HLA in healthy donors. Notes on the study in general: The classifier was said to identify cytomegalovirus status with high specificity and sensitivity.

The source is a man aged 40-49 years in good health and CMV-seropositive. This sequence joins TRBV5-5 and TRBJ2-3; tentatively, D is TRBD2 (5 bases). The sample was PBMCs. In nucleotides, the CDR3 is TGTGCCAGCAGCACTCTGCCGGGGACGCAGTATTTT. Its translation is CASSTLPGTQYF.